A single sample gave rise to the 32 T cell receptor beta chains below, sequenced in a study of metastatic and nonmetastatic thyroid tumors. TCRdb reassembled clones from the PCR reads with MiXCR. Counted here are 24,000 or so clones, 10% to 15% occurring once; the ten biggest clones make up 4.9%. Before thyroid surgery, none of the patients had received any treatment. What was sequenced was blood. These TCRs come from a female donor with papillary thyroid cancer or a benign thyroid nodule (not recorded which). Some clones in this sample may be carry-over from other donors' samples.

This clone has at least ten counts. The rearrangement uses TRBV24-1 and TRBJ1-5, with 7 bases identical to TRBD1. This CDR3 comprises 16 residues. Germline values: CDR1 KGHDR, CDR2 SFDVKD. The V gene end was trimmed by 2 bases and the J gene end by 4 bases; junction bases not matched to a gene: 7. The CDR3 reads CATSDSRQGGNQPQHF. The CDR3 bases are TGTGCCACCAGTGATTCCCGACAGGGAGGGAATCAGCCCCAGCATTTT.

This clone has at least ten counts. V gene TRBV19 combines with J gene TRBJ2-3; D is unclear. The length of the CDR3 is 13 residues. Trimming removed 1 base at V and 4 bases at J, with 6 bases between. CDR1 is LNHDA and CDR2 is SQIVND in the germline V gene (reference sequence). DNA for the CDR3: TGTGCCAGTAGTATAGGGCAGTCAGATACGCAGTATTTT. The encoded protein is CASSIGQSDTQYF. The full variable domain, with the rest looked up from reference TRBV19 and TRBJ2-3, is DGGITQSPKYLFRKEGQNVTLSCEQNLNHDAMYWYRQDPGQGLRLIYYSQIVNDFQKGDIAEGYSVSREKKESFPLTVTSAQKNPTAFYLCASSIGQSDTQYFGPGTRLTVL.

This clone was counted at least ten times. The chain is built from TRBV4-3 and TRBJ2-5, with TRBD1 as a possible D gene (6 bases). V lost 0 bases, J lost 3 bases, and 11 bases lay in between. CDR3 length equals 15 residues. CDR1 is LGHNA, CDR2 YSLEER, per germline. The CDR3: CASSQDLRGKETQYF. CDR3 nucleotides: TGCGCCAGCAGCCAAGATCTTAGGGGGAAAGAGACCCAGTACTTC.

This clone was seen at least ten times. Other DNA sequences in the sample encode the same CDR3. CDR3 region: CASRTSGSYEQYF. CDR3 in DNA: TGTGCCAGCAGGACTAGTGGATCCTACGAGCAGTACTTC. The chain combines TRBV28 with TRBJ2-7; possibly TRBD2 for D (6 bases). Germline CDR1 MDHEN, CDR2 SYDVKM. The CDR3 is 13 amino acids. Trimming removed 6 bases from V and 1 base from J, with 10 bases in between.

For this clone: Relative to the germline gene, one junction end is altered; a read error may explain this. The chain combines TRBV6-1 with TRBJ1-2; 10 nucleotides line up with TRBD1. Germline V lookup: CDR1 MNHNS, CDR2 SASEGT. The CDR3 has 17 amino acids. CDR3 coding DNA: TGTGCCAGCATCCCCGGGACAGGGGCCGATCGGTACTATAGCTACACCTTC. It codes for CASIPGTGADRYYSYTF.

The table lists this clone with many counts. This may stem from a read error, because a much larger clone lies one nucleotide away. The genes are TRBV10-3 and TRBJ2-7; TRBD2 agrees at 7 bases. CDR3 length: 12 amino acids. Germline CDR1 reads ENHRY; CDR2 reads SYGVKD. The CDR3 loop reads CAISGGRDERYF. As DNA, the CDR3 is TGTGCCATCAGTGGCGGGAGAGACGAGCGGTACTTC.

The sample holds many counts of this clone. The chain couples TRBV12-3 or TRBV12-4 to TRBJ2-2; D remains ambiguous. The V gene lost 1 base and the J gene lost 1 base, with 4 bases spanning the gap. The CDR3 runs 14 residues. DNA for the CDR3: TGTGCCAGCAGTTTAGTGTGGAACACCGGGGAGCTGTTTTTT. Amino acid sequence: CASSLVWNTGELFF.

This clone showed up many times. The genes are TRBV5-6 and TRBJ2-7; the D gene is possibly TRBD1 (6 bases). Germline CDR1 reads SGHDT; CDR2 reads YYEEEE. Trimming removed 4 bases at V and 1 base at J, with 12 bases between. The CDR3 loop spans 14 amino acids. The CDR3 is CASSRTGQSYEQYF. The DNA of the CDR3 is TGTGCCAGCAGCCGCACGGGACAATCCTACGAGCAGTACTTC.

This clone was found many times. The V gene is TRBV4-1, the J gene TRBJ1-5, with D perhaps matching TRBD1 (6 bases). Trimming took off 0 bases at V and 4 bases at J, with 10 bases between the two ends. Germline V CDR1 and CDR2: MGHRA, YSYEKL. The CDR3 loop spans 15 amino acids. Written as DNA, the CDR3 is TGCGCCAGCAGCCAAGATGGGACAACTAATCAGCCCCAGCATTTT. Translating it yields CASSQDGTTNQPQHF.

This clone was observed at least ten times. This chain joins TRBV4-2 and TRBJ2-2; 10 positions agree with TRBD2. Per the germline V gene, CDR1 is LGHNA and CDR2 is YNFKEQ. V was clipped by 1 base and J by 4 bases; unmatched bases: 0. The CDR3 length is 15 residues. Here the CDR3 reads CASSQASGSTGELFF. The CDR3 nucleotides read TGTGCCAGCAGCCAAGCTAGCGGGAGCACCGGGGAGCTGTTTTTT.

This clone was recorded at least ten times. The chain recombines TRBV19 with TRBJ1-3, with D unclear. The germline V gene encodes CDR1 LNHDA and CDR2 SQIVND (reference sequence). V lost 1 base, J lost 1 base, and 5 bases lay in between. The CDR3 runs 14 residues. CDR3 in DNA: TGTGCCAGTAGTATAGCTGCATCTGGAAACACCATATATTTT. Translation gives CASSIAASGNTIYF.

This clone showed up many times. The chain joins TRBV19 to TRBJ2-7, with D possibly matching TRBD1 (5 bases). Looked up from germline, CDR1 is LNHDA and CDR2 is SQIVND (reference sequence). This CDR3 spans 15 amino acids. The ends were cut back, 6 bases at V and 2 bases at J, with 17 bases in the middle. The CDR3 loop reads CASSPIRGPTYEQYF. The CDR3 nucleotides read TGTGCCAGTAGCCCGATAAGGGGCCCAACCTACGAGCAGTACTTC. Full variable domain (outside the CDR3, taken from reference TRBV19 and TRBJ2-7): DGGITQSPKYLFRKEGQNVTLSCEQNLNHDAMYWYRQDPGQGLRLIYYSQIVNDFQKGDIAEGYSVSREKKESFPLTVTSAQKNPTAFYLCASSPIRGPTYEQYFGPGTRLTVT.

This clone was seen repeatedly, ten times or more. This chain joins TRBV5-1 and TRBJ2-2, with TRBD2 matching 11 bases. CDR1 is SGHRS and CDR2 is YFSETQ in the germline V gene. This CDR3 has 16 amino acids. Germline trimming cut 9 bases from V and 2 bases from J; bases unmatched to any gene: 9. The CDR3 sequence is CATNLLAGGNTGELFF. As DNA, the CDR3 is TGCGCCACCAATCTCCTAGCGGGGGGAAACACCGGGGAGCTGTTTTTT.

This clone occurred many times. The CDR3, as DNA: TGTGCCAGCAGCTTTACAGTGGAGCATGGCTACACCTTC. Residues: CASSFTVEHGYTF. The chain is built from TRBV7-8 and TRBJ1-2; no reliable D call. This CDR3 is 13 amino acids long. V lost 3 bases to trimming and J lost 6 bases, with 11 bases between them. Germline loops: CDR1 SGHVS, CDR2 FQNEAQ.

This clone is medium-sized (0.01 to 0.1%) within its sample. The CDR3 is CSARRLAGESDTQYF. The CDR3, as DNA: TGCAGTGCTCGCCGACTAGCGGGAGAGTCAGATACGCAGTATTTT. The J gene is TRBJ2-3, the V gene TRBV20-1, with 12 nucleotides matching TRBD2. The length of the CDR3 is 15 residues. Per germline, CDR1 DFQATT and CDR2 SNEGSKA (reference sequence). The V segment lost 5 bases and the J segment 4 bases; nucleotides outside the gene matches: 7.

This clone was seen ten or more times. This chain connects TRBV5-4 to TRBJ1-5; D not certain. The V end was cut by 4 bases, the J end by 7 bases, with 9 bases between. CDR3 length: 12 residues. Germline loops: CDR1 SGHNT, CDR2 YYREEE (reference sequence). The CDR3: CASSLMGQPQHF. The CDR3, as DNA: TGTGCCAGCAGCCTGATGGGCCAGCCCCAGCATTTT.

This clone was seen many times. The chain uses TRBV20-1 and TRBJ2-1; D remains unclear. Trimming shortened V by 6 bases and J by 2 bases, and 11 bases separated the two germline ends. The CDR3 totals 13 residues. The V gene's germline CDR1 is DFQATT and CDR2 SNEGSKA (reference sequence). Here the CDR3 reads CSAKGWTYNEQFF. Written as DNA, the CDR3 is TGCAGTGCCAAGGGTTGGACCTACAATGAGCAGTTCTTC.

This clone was picked up many times. The J gene is TRBJ2-3, the V gene TRBV7-3; D might be TRBD2 (6 bases). This CDR3 spans 13 amino acids. Trimming took 4 bases from V and 6 from J, leaving 11 bases between them. The V gene's germline CDR1 is SGHTA and CDR2 FQGTGA. This chain's CDR3 is CASSSPGGDTQYF. CDR3 sequence (DNA): TGTGCCAGCAGCTCTCCTGGGGGGGATACGCAGTATTTT.

This clone was detected many times. The rearrangement links TRBV3-1 to TRBJ2-7; 11 bases are shared with TRBD2. V was clipped by 4 bases and J by 2 bases; unmatched bases: 7. Germline assignment: CDR1 LGHDT and CDR2 YNNKEL (reference sequence). This CDR3 is built from 16 residues. The CDR3: CASSPRLAGNPYEQYF. CDR3 bases: TGTGCCAGCAGCCCTAGACTAGCGGGAAATCCCTACGAGCAGTACTTC.

This clone appeared many times. The rearrangement links TRBV7-3 to TRBJ2-3; no firm D call. Trimming removed 0 bases from V and 0 bases from J, with 4 bases in between. Germline V gene data show CDR1 as SGHTA and CDR2 as FQGTGA. This CDR3 region has 14 residues. The CDR3 nucleotides read TGTGCCAGCAGCTTAACTAGCAGCACAGATACGCAGTATTTT. As protein: CASSLTSSTDTQYF. Supplemented by reference TRBV7-3 and TRBJ2-3, the full variable domain reads GAGVSQTPSNKVTEKGKYVELRCDPISGHTALYWYRQSLGQGPEFLIYFQGTGAADDSGLPNDRFFAVRPEGSVSTLKIQRTERGDSAVYLCASSLTSSTDTQYFGPGTRLTVL.

The chain is built from TRBV9 and TRBJ2-3; D might be TRBD1 or TRBD2, each matching 5 bases. Germline V CDR1 and CDR2: SGDLS, YYNGEE. The V and J ends lost 0 bases and 3 bases respectively, with 20 bases between them. The CDR3 has 18 amino acids. CDR3 region: CASSVVSGSWGLTDTQYF. The CDR3 bases are TGTGCCAGCAGCGTAGTATCGGGGAGCTGGGGGTTAACAGATACGCAGTATTTT.

This chain uses TRBV30 with TRBJ1-2; 12 bases match TRBD1. The V gene's germline CDR1 is GTSNPN and CDR2 SVGIG (reference sequence). This CDR3 is 15 amino acids long. V trimming: 2 bases; J trimming: 7 bases; junction bases outside the gene matches: 8. The CDR3 bases are TGTGCCTGGAGTCACCCGGGACAGGGGGCGAGTGGCTACACCTTC. Protein sequence: CAWSHPGQGASGYTF. Variable domain in full (rest from reference TRBV30 and TRBJ1-2): SQTIHQWPATLVQPVGSPLSLECTVEGTSNPNLYWYRQAAGRGLQLLFYSVGIGQISSEVPQNLSASRPQDRQFILSSKKLLLSDSGFYLCAWSHPGQGASGYTFGSGTRLTVV.

This clone showed up just a few times. A much more abundant neighbour one base away suggests this may be a read error. The same CDR3 can be traced to other DNA sequences in this sample. This sequence joins TRBV11-2 and TRBJ2-5; maybe TRBD2 (6 bases). The germline V gene has CDR1 SGHAT and CDR2 FQNNGV. The CDR3 runs 11 residues. CDR3: CASSAGPPQYF. The DNA of the CDR3 is TGCGCCAGCAGCGCGGGACCACCCCAGTACTTC.

At least ten counts were recorded for this clone. The chain carries TRBV27 and TRBJ1-2, with D unclear. Germline V CDR1 and CDR2: MNHEY, SMNVEV (reference sequence). The CDR3 is 15 amino acids. The germline V and J ends were trimmed by 1 base and 0 bases, with 9 bases remaining between them. The CDR3 loop reads CASSLLGDANYGYTF. DNA for the CDR3: TGTGCCAGCAGTTTATTAGGAGATGCTAACTATGGCTACACCTTC.

This clone was recorded at least ten times. This sequence joins TRBV9 and TRBJ2-7; 9 nucleotides line up with TRBD2. The CDR3 loop spans 14 amino acids. The trim removed 0 bases at V and 5 bases at J, leaving 3 bases unmatched. Germline CDR1 SGDLS, CDR2 YYNGEE. The CDR3 DNA reads as TGTGCCAGCAGCGTAGATATAGCGGGAGACGAGCAGTACTTC. It codes for CASSVDIAGDEQYF.

The V gene is TRBV11-2, the J gene TRBJ2-7; 8 nucleotides line up with TRBD2. This CDR3 comprises 17 residues. The germline V gene encodes CDR1 SGHAT and CDR2 FQNNGV. With 5 bases clipped from V and 4 bases from J, the junction kept 16 bases outside the gene matches. The CDR3 sequence: CASSPPDGRGAGYEQYF. For the CDR3, the DNA is TGTGCCAGCAGCCCACCCGACGGGCGGGGGGCCGGATACGAGCAGTACTTC.

There are a few counts of this clone. This chain connects TRBV15 to TRBJ2-5; D not resolved. Germline V gene data show CDR1 as LNHNV and CDR2 as YYDKDF (reference sequence). The CDR3 contains 13 residues. V lost 3 bases and J lost 2, with 7 bases in between. DNA for the CDR3: TGTGCCACCAGCAGTAGTCGTCAAGAGACCCAGTACTTC. Its translation: CATSSSRQETQYF.

This clone appeared many times. V is TRBV28 and J is TRBJ2-3, with no clear D. This CDR3 has 17 amino acids. The germline CDR1 and CDR2 sequences are MDHEN and SYDVKM. V was cut by 4 bases and J by 0 bases, with 17 bases left in between. The CDR3, as DNA: TGTGCCAGCAGTTCGCAGGCCCTAACAGCTAGCACAGATACGCAGTATTTT. Encoded protein: CASSSQALTASTDTQYF.

V gene TRBV24-1 combines with J gene TRBJ1-2; D is ambiguous. Germline V gene data show CDR1 as KGHDR and CDR2 as SFDVKD. V dropped 3 bases and J dropped 4 bases, with 11 bases sitting between them. The length of the CDR3 is 14 residues. The CDR3 sequence is CATSDEGSSYGYTF. The CDR3 DNA reads TGTGCCACCAGTGATGAGGGATCTTCCTATGGCTACACCTTC.

This chain joins TRBV29-1 and TRBJ2-1; D is unresolved. Trimming removed 6 bases from V and 12 bases from J, with 18 bases in between. CDR1 and CDR2 (germline): SQVTM, ANQGSEA. The CDR3 runs 12 residues. The CDR3 nucleotides read TGCAGCGTCCTCGTAGGCAGGCCGGGGCAGTTCTTC. Translated: CSVLVGRPGQFF.

This clone was recorded many times. The rearrangement uses TRBV3-1 and TRBJ2-3; the match to TRBD2 covers 9 bases. The V and J ends lost 1 base and 4 bases, in that order; junction bases with no gene match: 9. This CDR3 has 17 amino acids. Germline loops: CDR1 LGHDT, CDR2 YNNKEL (reference sequence). The CDR3 DNA is TGTGCCAGCAGCCAAGGATCCGCGGGAGGGCCCCCAGATACGCAGTATTTT. Translation: CASSQGSAGGPPDTQYF.

This clone is medium-sized by share. The chain links TRBV7-8 to TRBJ1-2, with 7 bases aligning to TRBD1. Germline CDR1 reads SGHVS; CDR2 reads FQNEAQ. Germline trimming cut 5 bases from V and 10 bases from J; bases unmatched to any gene: 7. CDR3 length: 12 amino acids. The CDR3 sequence: CASSPLGQFYTF. The CDR3, as DNA: TGTGCCAGCAGCCCGTTGGGACAGTTCTACACCTTC. Supplemented by reference TRBV7-8 and TRBJ1-2, the full variable domain reads GAGVSQSPRYKVAKRGQDVALRCDPISGHVSLFWYQQALGQGPEFLTYFQNEAQLDKSGLPSDRFFAERPEGSVSTLKIQRTQQEDSAVYLCASSPLGQFYTFGSGTRLTVV.